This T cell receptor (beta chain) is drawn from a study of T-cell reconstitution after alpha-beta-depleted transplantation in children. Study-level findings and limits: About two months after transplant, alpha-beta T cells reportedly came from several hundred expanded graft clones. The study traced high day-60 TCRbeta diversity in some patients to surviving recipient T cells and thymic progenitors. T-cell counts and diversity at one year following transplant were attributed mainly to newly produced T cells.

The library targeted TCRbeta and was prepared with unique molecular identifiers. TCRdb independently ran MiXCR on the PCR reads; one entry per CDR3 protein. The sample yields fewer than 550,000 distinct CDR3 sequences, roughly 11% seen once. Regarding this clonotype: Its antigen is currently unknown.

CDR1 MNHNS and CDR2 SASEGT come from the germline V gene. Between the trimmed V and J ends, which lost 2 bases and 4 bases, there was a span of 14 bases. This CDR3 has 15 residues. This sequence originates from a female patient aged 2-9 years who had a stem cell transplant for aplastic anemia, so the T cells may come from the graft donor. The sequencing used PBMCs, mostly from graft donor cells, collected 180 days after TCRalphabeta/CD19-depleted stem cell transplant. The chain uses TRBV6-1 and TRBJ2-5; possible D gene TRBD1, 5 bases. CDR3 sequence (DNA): TGTGCCAGCAGTGAATGGGGCCCGACCCGAGAGACCCAGTACTTC. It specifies CASSEWGPTRETQYF.